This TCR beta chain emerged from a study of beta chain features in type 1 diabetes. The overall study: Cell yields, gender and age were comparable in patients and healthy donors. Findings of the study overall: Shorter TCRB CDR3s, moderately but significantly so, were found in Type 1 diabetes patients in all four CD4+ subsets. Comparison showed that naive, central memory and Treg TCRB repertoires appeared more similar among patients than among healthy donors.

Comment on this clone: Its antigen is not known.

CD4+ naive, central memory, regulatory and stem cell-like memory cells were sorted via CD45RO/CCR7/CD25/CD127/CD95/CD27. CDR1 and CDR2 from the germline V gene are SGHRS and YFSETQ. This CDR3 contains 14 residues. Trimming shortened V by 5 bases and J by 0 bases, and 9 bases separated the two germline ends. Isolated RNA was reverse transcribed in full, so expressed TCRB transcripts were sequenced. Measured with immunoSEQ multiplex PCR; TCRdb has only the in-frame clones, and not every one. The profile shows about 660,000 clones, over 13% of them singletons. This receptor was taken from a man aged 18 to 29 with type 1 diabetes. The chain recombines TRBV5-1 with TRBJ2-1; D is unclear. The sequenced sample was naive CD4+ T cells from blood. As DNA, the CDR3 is TGCGCCAGCAGTGACAAGAGCTCCTACAATGAGCAGTTCTTC. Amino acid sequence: CASSDKSSYNEQFF. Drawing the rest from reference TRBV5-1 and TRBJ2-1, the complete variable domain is KAGVTQTPRYLIKTRGQQVTLSCSPISGHRSVSWYQQTPGQGLQFLFEYFSETQRNKGNFPGRFSGRQFSNSRSEMNVSTLELGDSALYLCASSDKSSYNEQFFGPGTRLTVL.